The clone carrying this T cell receptor (beta chain) was observed at least ten times. This entry belongs to a study of T cells in Graves' hyperthyroidism and ophthalmopathy. CDR3 length: 14 amino acids. CDR1 and CDR2 from the germline V gene are SNHLY and FYNNEI. Between the trimmed V and J ends, which lost 6 bases and 2 bases, there was a span of 10 bases. There were TCR beta CDR3 regions amplified from RNA transcripts. The study used the HTBI primer set for a first-round RT-PCR of the TCR CDR3. TCRdb ran MiXCR on the multiplex PCR reads and lists one entry per CDR3 protein. The table lists roughly 580,000 distinct CDR3 sequences, approximately 15% of them singletons. Patients aged 18 to 65 had newly diagnosed hyperthyroidism lasting under 2 months. Researchers barred patients who had uncontrolled infection, other autoimmune disease, pregnancy or lactation. The diagnoses drew upon clinical symptoms, serum thyroxine and TRAb, thyroid ultrasound and orbital computed tomography.

The origin of this receptor is a woman between 25 and 40 years old with Graves' hyperthyroidism that later progressed to Graves' ophthalmopathy. The chain carries TRBV2 and TRBJ2-2, with no clear D. The material sequenced was blood. The CDR3 DNA reads TGTGCCAGCAGCGCTACCGTAAACACCGGGGAGCTGTTTTTT. It encodes CASSATVNTGELFF.